This TCR beta chain was recovered during a study of blood T cell repertoires in COVID-19 (dated by TCRdb to 2018 to 2020). As for the study more broadly: The collaborator samples originated in the United States, Italy and Spain and spanned the acute and convalescent phases of COVID-19. The material from the prospective study consisted of cDNA or gDNA derived from T cells, B-cell-depleted T cells, or PBMCs. Deeply sampled blood TCRbeta repertoires from subjects exposed to, actively infected with, or recovered from COVID-19 were included in the dataset. The samples were drawn from the first 160 participants of the ongoing ImmuneRACE study and from 1,200 or so subjects provided by 6 global collaborators. The repertoires were made available in a free public database intended to serve as a resource for research on the immune response to SARS-CoV-2. Where HLA class I and class II types were available, the types were taken from metadata supplied by the sample provider, not from assay-based typing. Sample metadata almost always included a de-identified subject ID, COVID-19 status, age in years and sex. The paper as a whole reports these results and caveats: Clinical and demographic metadata were provided uncurated, with the amount varying by source and participant.

Each collaborating institution followed its own protocols to collect whole blood in K2EDTA tubes. Collaborator samples were shipped for TCRbeta analysis as frozen whole blood, isolated PBMCs, or DNA extracted from either sample type. As regards this clone: Which antigen it targets is not known. One base away there is no much larger clone; base qualities are not given.

The immunoSEQ Assay, a bias-controlled multiplex PCR, was used to amplify TCRbeta CDR3 regions from genomic DNA. The study's own analysis went as follows. Within the assay, amplification of reference gene primers was used to estimate how many nucleated cells each sample contained. To quantify the absolute abundance of each unique TCRbeta CDR3 rearrangement, sequence reads were collapsed and filtered. For each sample, productive Simpson clonality was calculated by taking the square root of Simpson's diversity index across productive rearrangements. Held by TCRdb, this immuneACCESS table contains in-frame sequences only and omits some clones. Under half of the omission traces to an unresolved V gene where checked; the cause of the rest is unknown. Clonal size and the V and J genes are those of that table, whereas D and trimming came from the DNA. Across this sample there are hundreds of thousands of clones, with around 84% seen only once. 15% to 20% of the sample comes from the top ten.

Inclusive of the bounding cysteine and phenylalanine, the CDR3 is 16 residues long. The read is trimmed to its CDR3 DNA, 48 bases read in frame from base 1. CDR1 and CDR2 were assigned from the germline V gene (reference sequence) as SEHNR and FQNEAQ. After removal of 5 bases from V and 1 base from J, the junction retains 6 bases not matched to a gene. The chain is encoded by TRBV7-9 joined to TRBJ2-1; a stretch of 9 junction bases matches TRBD1. The origin of this receptor is a woman older than 75 with active or convalescent COVID-19. Sequenced sample: peripheral blood. The CDR3 region: CASSPADRGSYNEQFF. The DNA is TGTGCCAGCAGCCCTGCGGACAGGGGATCCTACAATGAGCAGTTCTTC.